Following are 10 T cell receptor beta chains from one sample sequenced in a study of cytomegalovirus exposure and HLA in healthy donors. 13 Jbeta primers and 60 Vbeta primers were used for the PCR. Measured with immunoSEQ multiplex PCR; TCRdb has only the in-frame clones, and not every one. This table lists approximately 140,000 clones. Sequencing input: PBMCs. These receptor sequences come from a woman between 18 and 29 years old in good health and CMV-seronegative.

The rearrangement links TRBV7-2 to TRBJ1-5; D gene unclear. Trimming left V 1 base short and J 5 bases short, with 9 bases between. CDR1 is SGHTA and CDR2 is FQGNSA in the germline V gene. The CDR3 sequence is 14 residues long. The CDR3 nucleotides read TGTGCCAGCAGCTTAGACGCGAGGTATCAGCCCCAGCATTTT. Its translation: CASSLDARYQPQHF.

CDR3 nucleotides: TGTGCCAGCAACGGACAGGGGGCTAGCGGTGAGCAGTTCTTC. Translated: CASNGQGASGEQFF. The chain is built from TRBV5-4 and TRBJ2-1, with 11 positions matching TRBD1. The CDR3 consists of 14 residues. Germline V gene sequence: CDR1 SGHNT, CDR2 YYREEE (reference sequence). V trimming: 6 bases; J trimming: 9 bases; junction bases outside the gene matches: 8.

This chain links TRBV5-6 with TRBJ1-4; possibly TRBD1 for D (6 bases). This CDR3 comprises 16 residues. Germline CDR1 SGHDT, CDR2 YYEEEE. V gave up 1 base and J gave up 8 bases, with 18 bases separating them. For the CDR3, the DNA is TGTGCCAGCAGCTTGTCTACAGGGCTACGTGGGGAAAAACTGTTTTTT. This translates into CASSLSTGLRGEKLFF. The full variable domain, with the rest looked up from reference TRBV5-6 and TRBJ1-4, is DAGVTQSPTHLIKTRGQQVTLRCSPKSGHDTVSWYQQALGQGPQFIFQYYEEEERQRGNFPDRFSGHQFPNYSSELNVNALLLGDSALYLCASSLSTGLRGEKLFFGSGTQLSVL.

Points on this clone: One end of the junction does not line up with germline, which may come from a read error. The chain links TRBV7-7 to TRBJ2-5, with a possible D match to TRBD2 (6 bases). The CDR3 is made up of 15 amino acids. CDR1 and CDR2 (germline): SSHAT, FNYEAQ (reference sequence). The CDR3 region is CASSLAPAAGETQYF. DNA for the CDR3: TGTGCTAGCAGCTTAGCGCCGGCCGCGGGGGAGACCCAGTACTTC.

This chain joins TRBV5-1 and TRBJ1-6; weak D call: TRBD1 (5 bases). Germline CDR1 and CDR2: SGHRS and YFSETQ. The V end was cut by 4 bases, the J end by 6 bases, with 17 bases between. The CDR3 sequence is 16 residues long. The CDR3 region has the DNA TGCGCCAGCAGCCCGACCCAGGGTCGTCGTAATTCACCCCTCCACTTT. Amino acids: CASSPTQGRRNSPLHF.

The chain employs TRBV6-5 and TRBJ2-2, with 7 nucleotides matching TRBD2. The CDR3 contains 15 residues. Germline V gives CDR1 MNHEY, CDR2 SVGAGI. Trimming took 4 bases from V and 1 from J; bases not matched to a gene: 3. CDR3 sequence (DNA): TGTGCCAGCAGTTGGCGGGAGAAGAACACCGGGGAGCTGTTTTTT. Its translation is CASSWREKNTGELFF.

This chain uses TRBV5-1 with TRBJ2-3; TRBD2 matches 8 bases. Germline values: CDR1 SGHRS, CDR2 YFSETQ. V shed 0 bases, J shed 2 bases, and the junction held 5 bases outside the gene matches. The length of the CDR3 is 16 residues. CDR3 sequence: CASSLAASGYTDTQYF. In nucleotides, the CDR3 is TGCGCCAGCAGCTTGGCGGCTAGCGGGTACACAGATACGCAGTATTTT.

The J gene is TRBJ1-5, the V gene TRBV19; D is undetermined. The germline gives CDR1 LNHDA, CDR2 SQIVND (reference sequence). V was trimmed by 10 bases and J by 0 bases, leaving 10 bases between them. The length of the CDR3 is 13 residues. The CDR3 loop is CATEQNSNQPQHF. CDR3 nucleotides: TGTGCCACGGAACAGAATAGCAATCAGCCCCAGCATTTT.

The V call is TRBV4-2, the J call TRBJ2-1, with D perhaps TRBD2 (6 bases). The CDR3 sequence is 13 residues long. CDR1 and CDR2 from the germline V gene are LGHNA and YNFKEQ. V dropped 1 base and J dropped 7 bases, with 8 bases sitting between them. The CDR3 here is CASSQAGGNEQFF. The CDR3 DNA reads as TGTGCCAGCAGCCAAGCTGGGGGGAATGAGCAGTTCTTC.

The gene calls are TRBV11-2 and TRBJ1-4, with TRBD1 identical over 7 bases. V was clipped by 5 bases and J by 2 bases; unmatched bases: 17. The CDR3 loop spans 19 amino acids. Germline V gives CDR1 SGHAT, CDR2 FQNNGV. CDR3 protein: CASSLTTPGQPVTNEKLFF. Here the CDR3 DNA reads TGTGCCAGCAGCCTTACTACGCCGGGACAGCCTGTGACTAATGAAAAACTGTTTTTT.